This is a list of T cell receptor beta chains from one sample in a study of T cell responses to AZD1222 COVID-19 vaccine. The repertoire was sequenced with immunoSEQ multiplex PCR; TCRdb's copy has only in-frame clones and lacks some. Here the sample spans about 130,000 clones, almost 85% being singletons. Source: peripheral blood, taken 28 days after the second dose of the MenACWY control vaccine. These receptors all stem from an adult who received the MenACWY meningococcal vaccine as a control. CDR3s include the opening cysteine and the closing phenylalanine or tryptophan. D genes are given only for firm matches. Clone size is not always given. Where it is, it says once, few, many or a class for expanded clones.

d_call cdr3_length clone_size j_call v_call cdr3_aa cdr3_nt
NA 13 once TRBJ2-1 TRBV27 CASSFVGPTEQFF TGTGCCAGCAGTTTTGTGGGTCCAACTGAGCAGTTCTTC
NA 11 NA TRBJ1-4 TRBV12-5 CASGVDEKLFF TGTGCTAGTGGTGTAGATGAAAAACTGTTTTTT
NA 15 NA TRBJ2-1 TRBV18 CASSPPRGGWNEQFF TGTGCCAGCTCACCACCGAGGGGGGGTTGGAATGAGCAGTTCTTC
TRBD1 19 NA TRBJ1-6 TRBV4-1 CASSQVVYGDSSYNSPLHF TGCGCCAGCAGCCAAGTGGTTTACGGGGACAGCTCCTATAATTCACCCCTCCACTTT
NA 14 NA TRBJ1-1 TRBV19 CASSIREPVTEAFF TGTGCCAGTAGTATCAGGGAACCAGTCACTGAAGCTTTCTTT
TRBD1 15 NA TRBJ1-4 TRBV19 CASTDGQGLNEKLFF TGTGCCAGTACTGACGGACAGGGCCTTAATGAAAAACTGTTTTTT
NA 15 NA TRBJ1-2 TRBV15 CATSAYRERNYGYTF TGTGCCACCTCCGCGTACAGGGAGAGAAACTATGGCTACACCTTC
NA 14 few TRBJ1-5 TRBV5-6 CASSLGGGDQPQHF TGTGCCAGCAGCTTGGGGGGAGGCGATCAGCCCCAGCATTTT
NA 16 NA TRBJ1-6 TRBV7-6 CASSLVAEINNSPLHF TGTGCCAGCAGCTTAGTGGCAGAGATAAATAATTCACCCCTCCACTTT
NA 10 NA TRBJ2-3 TRBV29-1 CSVEVDTQYF TGCAGCGTTGAGGTAGATACGCAGTATTTT
TRBD1 21 NA TRBJ1-4 TRBV7-2 CASSLAGPLDRNLRGLEKLFF TGTGCCAGCAGCTTAGCGGGACCATTGGACAGGAATCTACGGGGGCTTGAAAAACTGTTTTTT
NA 13 NA TRBJ1-2 TRBV27 CASSLAPGYGYTF TGTGCCAGCAGTCTAGCGCCCGGTTATGGCTACACCTTC
TRBD2 16 NA TRBJ2-2 TRBV28 CASSRGLAVYTGELFF TGTGCCAGCAGCCGGGGACTAGCGGTCTACACCGGGGAGCTGTTTTTT
NA 12 NA TRBJ2-5 TRBV28 CASSPRGETQYF TGTGCCAGCAGCCCACGTGGAGAGACCCAGTACTTC
NA 18 NA TRBJ2-2 TRBV7-2 CASSLARGLPRGTGELFF TGTGCCAGCAGCTTAGCTCGGGGACTCCCCCGTGGCACCGGGGAGCTGTTTTTT
TRBD1 12 few TRBJ1-1 TRBV29-1 CSAQQGDTEAFF TGCAGCGCCCAACAGGGGGACACTGAAGCTTTCTTT
NA 15 NA TRBJ1-1 TRBV5-4 CASSLEVWGDGEAFF TGTGCCAGCAGCTTGGAAGTGTGGGGGGATGGTGAAGCTTTCTTT
NA 15 NA TRBJ2-1 TRBV7-3 CASSPSVGGYGEQFF TGTGCCAGCAGCCCTAGCGTGGGCGGGTATGGTGAGCAGTTCTTC
NA 16 NA TRBJ1-1 TRBV6-1 CASSEGFLGSGTEAFF TGTGCCAGCAGTGAAGGATTTCTAGGATCGGGCACTGAAGCTTTCTTT
NA 13 NA TRBJ2-3 TRBV7-3 CASSLLMGDTQYF TGTGCCAGCAGCCTCCTCATGGGAGATACGCAGTATTTT
TRBD2 14 NA TRBJ2-7 TRBV10-3 CAIRGTSDSYEQYF TGTGCCATCAGGGGGACTAGCGACTCCTACGAGCAGTACTTC
TRBD1 15 NA TRBJ2-3 TRBV19 CASSKGQGGTDTQYF TGTGCCAGTAGTAAGGGACAGGGGGGCACAGATACGCAGTATTTT